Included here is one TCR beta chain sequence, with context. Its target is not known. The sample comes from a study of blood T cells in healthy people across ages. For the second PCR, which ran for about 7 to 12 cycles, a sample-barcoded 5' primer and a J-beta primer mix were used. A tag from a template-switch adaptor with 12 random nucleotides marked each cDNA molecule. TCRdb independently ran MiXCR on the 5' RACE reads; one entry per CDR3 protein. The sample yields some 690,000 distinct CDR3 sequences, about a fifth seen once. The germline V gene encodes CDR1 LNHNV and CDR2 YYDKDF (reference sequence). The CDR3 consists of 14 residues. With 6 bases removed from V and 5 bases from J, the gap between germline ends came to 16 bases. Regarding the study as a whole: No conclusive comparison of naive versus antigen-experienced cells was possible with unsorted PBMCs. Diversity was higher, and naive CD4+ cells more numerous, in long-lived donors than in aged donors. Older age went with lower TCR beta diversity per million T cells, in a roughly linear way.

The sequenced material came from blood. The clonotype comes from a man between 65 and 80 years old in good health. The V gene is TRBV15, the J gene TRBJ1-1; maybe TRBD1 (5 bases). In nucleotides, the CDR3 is TGTGCCACCAGAATCACAATGGGGGGTACTGAAGCTTTCTTT. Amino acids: CATRITMGGTEAFF.